This TCR beta chain derives from a study of cytotoxic CD8 clonotypes in ibrutinib-treated CLL. For the study at large: After median around six years, approximately 15 stayed in remission, some twelve progressed; responses roughly 24 partial, 2 complete. There were, on average, about 260,000 productive templates and tens of thousands of productive rearrangements per sample. General study findings and limits: While tracking circulating CD8+ T-cell counts, baseline clonality exceeded that of age-matched healthy donors.

The CDR3 extends over 15 amino acids. The ends were cut back, 4 bases at V and 0 bases at J, with 13 bases in the middle. CDR1 SGHRS and CDR2 YFSETQ come from the germline V gene. Measured with immunoSEQ multiplex PCR; TCRdb has only the in-frame clones, and not every one. The sample includes 110,000 to 150,000 clones, about 70% of them seen just once. On this clone: The antigen is not known.

Cryopreserved PBMCs provided 2 to 2.5 micrograms of genomic DNA for the TCR beta libraries. The sequence was collected from a human donor with chronic lymphocytic leukemia. The material was PBMCs, obtained after 24 months of ibrutinib treatment. The V gene is TRBV5-1, the J gene TRBJ1-1; D unclear. CDR3 sequence (DNA): TGCGCCAGCAGCCGCGGACCGGAGGTGAACACTGAAGCTTTCTTT. The encoded protein is CASSRGPEVNTEAFF.